One sample yielded the 30 T cell receptor beta chains listed below, sequenced in a study of blood T cells in healthy people across ages. A sample-barcoded 5' primer and a J-beta primer mix were used in a second PCR of roughly 7 to 12 cycles. TCRdb reprocessed the 5' RACE reads with MiXCR, giving one entry per CDR3 protein. The table shows hundreds of thousands of distinct CDR3 sequences, with 60% to 80% occurring only once. The material sequenced was blood. The source is a man aged 30 to 45 in good health.

This clonotype was detected only a few times. The chain couples TRBV24-1 to TRBJ2-3; 14 nucleotides agree with TRBD2. The CDR3 is 20 residues long. Unmatched junction bases numbered 10, after V lost 3 bases and J lost 0 bases. Germline loops: CDR1 KGHDR, CDR2 SFDVKD. The CDR3 coding sequence is TGTGCCACCAGTGATAGATGGGGACTAGCGGGGGATTTGAGCACAGATACGCAGTATTTT. Protein product: CATSDRWGLAGDLSTDTQYF.

J is TRBJ2-5 and V is TRBV3-1; 10 positions agree with TRBD1. Trimming took 8 bases from V and 5 from J; bases not matched to a gene: 8. In germline, CDR1 is LGHDT, CDR2 YNNKEL (reference sequence). This CDR3 contains 14 residues. The CDR3 here is CASRTTGGGETQYF. The CDR3 region has the DNA TGTGCCAGCCGTACGACAGGGGGCGGGGAGACCCAGTACTTC.

This clonotype was observed once. The chain joins TRBV5-5 to TRBJ1-6; no definite D call. The CDR3 is made up of 15 amino acids. Trimming removed 1 base at V and 7 bases at J, with 12 bases between. Germline CDR1 reads SGHKS; CDR2 reads YYEKEE (reference sequence). The CDR3 DNA is TGTGCCAGCAGCTTGTTTGAGGACCAAAATTCACCCCTCCACTTT. This sequence encodes CASSLFEDQNSPLHF.

V usage is TRBV12-3 or TRBV12-4 and J usage is TRBJ1-6; D is perhaps TRBD1 (6 bases). The CDR3 length is 16 residues. V was clipped by 6 bases and J by 1 base, with 13 bases between them. CDR3 sequence reads: CASRHRVGSYNSPLHF. The CDR3 nucleotides are TGTGCCAGCAGGCACAGGGTCGGGTCCTATAATTCACCCCTCCACTTT.

The CDR3 DNA follows: TGTGCCAGCAGCGGAGATGTCGCCTACGAGCAGTACTTC. As protein: CASSGDVAYEQYF. The chain links TRBV7-9 to TRBJ2-7, with D unclear. This CDR3 region has 13 residues. V shed 5 bases and J shed 2 bases, with 10 bases lying between them. Per germline, CDR1 SEHNR and CDR2 FQNEAQ (reference sequence).

The CDR3 DNA reads as TGTGCCAGCAGCCCTCGACAGGGGGCGGTCTACGAGCAGTACTTC. Translated: CASSPRQGAVYEQYF. The chain combines TRBV7-9 with TRBJ2-7; 10 bases line up with TRBD1. This CDR3 has 15 amino acids. CDR1 is SEHNR and CDR2 is FQNEAQ in the germline V gene (reference sequence). The J segment lost 3 bases and the V segment lost 5 bases, leaving 7 bases of the junction unmatched.

This clonotype was seen at least ten times. This chain connects TRBV9 to TRBJ2-7; TRBD2 matches 11 bases. The better agreement between TRBJ2-5 and the DNA end casts doubt on the J call. The CDR3 runs 15 residues. The V gene's germline CDR1 is SGDLS and CDR2 YYNGEE. DNA of the CDR3: TGTGCCAGCAGCCTAGCGGGGGGCCTTTATGAGACCCAGTACTTC. This encodes CASSLAGGLYETQYF.

The V call is TRBV3-1, the J call TRBJ2-7; D is ambiguous. The germline CDR1 and CDR2 sequences are LGHDT and YNNKEL (reference sequence). The CDR3 length is 18 residues. The V end was cut by 1 base, the J end by 3 bases, with 22 bases between. CDR3 protein: CASSQVIPEAALGYEQYF. The DNA for the CDR3 is TGTGCCAGCAGCCAAGTTATCCCCGAGGCAGCTCTGGGCTACGAGCAGTACTTC.

This chain connects TRBV10-3 to TRBJ2-5; D remains ambiguous. Germline CDR1 and CDR2: ENHRY and SYGVKD. The V end was cut by 5 bases, the J end by 0 bases, with 10 bases between. The CDR3 spans 14 residues. The DNA of the CDR3 is TGTGCCATCAGTCCCCGCTCCGACCAAGAGACCCAGTACTTC. Protein: CAISPRSDQETQYF.

CDR3 in DNA: TGTGCCAGCAGTAGGGGACTGCCTAAAGGGGAGACCCAGTACTTC. Residues: CASSRGLPKGETQYF. The V gene is TRBV25-1, the J gene TRBJ2-5; maybe TRBD2 (6 bases). The length of the CDR3 is 15 residues. V gave up 5 bases and J gave up 5 bases, with 18 bases separating them. CDR1 is MGHDK and CDR2 is SYGVNS in the germline V gene.

The chain uses TRBV3-1 and TRBJ2-1; 7 positions agree with TRBD1. There are 15 residues in the CDR3. V shed 3 bases, J shed 1 base, and the junction held 3 bases outside the gene matches. Germline V gene sequence: CDR1 LGHDT, CDR2 YNNKEL (reference sequence). The chain's CDR3 is CASSHPGGSYNEQFF. In nucleotides, the CDR3 is TGTGCCAGCAGCCATCCAGGGGGTTCCTACAATGAGCAGTTCTTC.

V gene TRBV29-1 combines with J gene TRBJ1-2; no clear D gene. The CDR3 runs to 13 residues. The V gene's germline CDR1 is SQVTM and CDR2 ANQGSEA. V lost 2 bases and J lost 4, with 11 bases in between. The CDR3 sequence is CSVESMVGYGYTF. DNA for the CDR3: TGCAGCGTTGAAAGTATGGTTGGCTATGGCTACACCTTC. The full variable domain, in which reference TRBV29-1 and TRBJ1-2 provide the parts outside the CDR3, is SAVISQKPSRDICQRGTSLTIQCQVDSQVTMMFWYRQQPGQSLTLIATANQGSEATYESGFVIDKFPISRPNLTFSTLTVSNMSPEDSSIYLCSVESMVGYGYTFGSGTRLTVV.

The CDR3 is CASSQEGTGVIAAHLQYF. The CDR3 DNA is TGCGCCAGCAGCCAAGAGGGGACAGGGGTAATCGCCGCACATTTACAGTACTTC. The chain couples TRBV4-3 to TRBJ2-5; 10 bases agree with TRBD1. The CDR3 sequence is 18 residues long. CDR1 LGHNA and CDR2 YSLEER come from the germline V gene. Trimming removed 0 bases from V and 11 bases from J; junction bases left unmatched: 18.

The J gene is TRBJ2-3, the V gene TRBV29-1, with TRBD2 matching 13 bases. The CDR3 sequence is 14 residues long. The V gene's germline CDR1 is SQVTM and CDR2 ANQGSEA. After removal of 3 bases from V and 7 bases from J, the junction contained 4 bases not matched to a gene. The CDR3 is CSVDRTSGGNTQYF. The CDR3 coding sequence is TGCAGCGTTGACAGGACTAGCGGGGGCAATACGCAGTATTTT.

This clonotype has only a few counts. This chain connects TRBV12-3 or TRBV12-4 to TRBJ2-7; TRBD1 is a possible D gene (8 bases). This CDR3 has 13 amino acids. Trimming cost V 7 bases and J 5 bases, with 15 bases left between them. CDR3 bases: TGTGCCAGCAAACAGGGGGGGGCGAACGAGCAGTACTTC. Translated, it gives CASKQGGANEQYF.

This clonotype was recorded a few times. The genes are TRBV6-5 and TRBJ2-1; D not resolved. V shed 3 bases and J shed 7 bases, with 7 bases lying between them. Germline V gene sequence: CDR1 MNHEY, CDR2 SVGAGI. The CDR3 has 12 amino acids. Written as DNA, the CDR3 is TGTGCCAGCAGTTATTCCCTAAATGAGCAGTTCTTC. Translating gives CASSYSLNEQFF.

The J gene is TRBJ2-7, the V gene TRBV11-2; TRBD1 matches at 7 bases. The germline gives CDR1 SGHAT, CDR2 FQNNGV. V shed 5 bases, J shed 4 bases, and the junction held 11 bases outside the gene matches. This CDR3 is 15 amino acids long. This CDR3 reads CASSVSLVQGYEQYF. CDR3 bases: TGTGCCAGCAGCGTAAGTCTGGTACAGGGGTACGAGCAGTACTTC.

The chain links TRBV4-3 to TRBJ2-1, with D unresolved. CDR1 and CDR2 (germline): LGHNA, YSLEER. V gave up 0 bases and J gave up 5 bases, with 5 bases separating them. This CDR3 is 13 amino acids long. CDR3 sequence: CASSQEMNNEQFF. CDR3 bases: TGCGCCAGCAGCCAAGAGATGAACAATGAGCAGTTCTTC.

The chain has TRBV2 and TRBJ2-7; 8 nucleotides line up with TRBD1. The CDR3 contains 11 residues. The ends lost 9 bases at V and 12 bases at J; junction bases unmatched: 10. Germline loops: CDR1 SNHLY, CDR2 FYNNEI. The CDR3 nucleotides read TGTGCCAGTAAGACGGACAGGGTACCGTACTTC. Protein sequence: CASKTDRVPYF. The variable domain in full, with the rest retrieved from reference TRBV2 and TRBJ2-7, is EPEVTQTPSHQVTQMGQEVILRCVPISNHLYFYWYRQILGQKVEFLVSFYNNEISEKSEIFDDQFSVERPDGSNFTLKIRSTKLEDSAMYFCASKTDRVPYFGPGTRLTVT.

This clonotype has a handful of counts. CDR3 in amino acids: CSAREGLETQYF. DNA for the CDR3: TGCAGTGCTAGGGAGGGACTCGAGACCCAGTACTTC. The V call is TRBV20-1, the J call TRBJ2-5, with D possibly TRBD2 on 6 matching bases. CDR1 and CDR2 from the germline V gene are DFQATT and SNEGSKA (reference sequence). The CDR3 spans 12 residues. V was trimmed by 3 bases and J by 5 bases, leaving 10 bases between them.

This sequence joins TRBV29-1 and TRBJ2-1; 15 positions agree with TRBD2. The length of the CDR3 is 17 residues. Germline V gene lookup returns CDR1 SQVTM and CDR2 ANQGSEA. V shed 6 bases, J shed 0 bases, and the junction held 6 bases outside the gene matches. CDR3 residues: CSVPGLAGGGSYNEQFF. In nucleotides, the CDR3 is TGCAGCGTCCCGGGACTAGCGGGGGGTGGCTCCTACAATGAGCAGTTCTTC.

V is TRBV28 and J is TRBJ2-3; 11 bases fit TRBD2. V lost 3 bases and J lost 3; bases outside the gene matches: 14. The CDR3 has 19 amino acids. Germline V gene lookup returns CDR1 MDHEN and CDR2 SYDVKM. CDR3 loop: CASSFPPIELAGETDTQYF. As DNA, the CDR3 is TGTGCCAGCAGTTTTCCCCCAATCGAACTAGCGGGGGAGACAGATACGCAGTATTTT.

The rearrangement joins TRBV20-1 to TRBJ2-5; TRBD1 or TRBD2 may be the D gene (5 bases each). V shed 3 bases and J shed 2 bases, with 19 bases lying between them. Germline CDR1 reads DFQATT; CDR2 reads SNEGSKA (reference sequence). This CDR3 comprises 16 residues. The CDR3 region is CSASGDLNGSQETQYF. The CDR3 region has the DNA TGCAGTGCTAGCGGGGACCTTAACGGATCACAAGAGACCCAGTACTTC.

The rearrangement uses TRBV20-1 and TRBJ2-1; perhaps D is TRBD1 or TRBD2 (6 bases each). CDR3 length equals 15 residues. The V and J ends lost 4 bases and 2 bases respectively, with 15 bases between them. Germline-derived CDR1 and CDR2 are DFQATT and SNEGSKA (reference sequence). The CDR3 DNA follows: TGCAGTGCTACATCCCACAGGGAGGCCTACAATGAGCAGTTCTTC. It is translated as CSATSHREAYNEQFF.

The chain links TRBV5-1 to TRBJ1-1, with TRBD1 identical over 9 bases. V lost 4 bases to trimming and J lost 7 bases; unmatched junction nucleotides: 8. The CDR3 totals 14 residues. Germline CDR1 is SGHRS and CDR2 is YFSETQ. The DNA for the CDR3 is TGCGCCAGCAGCGCAACCGGGACAGGGTATGAAGCTTTCTTT. Translating it yields CASSATGTGYEAFF.

V usage is TRBV2 and J usage is TRBJ2-1; 12 bases agree with TRBD1. Germline loops: CDR1 SNHLY, CDR2 FYNNEI. The CDR3 is 14 residues long. CDR3 protein: CARKGTGGGNEQFF. The CDR3 region has the DNA TGTGCTCGAAAAGGGACAGGGGGCGGTAATGAGCAGTTCTTC.

V and J are TRBV6-1 and TRBJ2-6, with D perhaps TRBD2 (6 bases). Trimming removed 5 bases from V and 0 bases from J, with 17 bases in between. The CDR3 is 18 residues long. From germline, CDR1 is MNHNS and CDR2 SASEGT. The CDR3 DNA sequence: TGTGCCAGCAGTCCCTGGCGGGGCCTTACCTCTGGGGCCAACGTCCTGACTTTC. It specifies CASSPWRGLTSGANVLTF.

The chain links TRBV4-3 to TRBJ1-2; D is unresolved. The CDR3 sequence is 13 residues long. V dropped 1 base and J dropped 8 bases, with 11 bases sitting between them. Germline V gene sequence: CDR1 LGHNA, CDR2 YSLEER. In DNA, the CDR3 is TGCGCCAGCAGCCAAGCTGTGGGAACAGGCTACACCTTC. The encoded protein is CASSQAVGTGYTF.

The chain recombines TRBV5-1 with TRBJ1-2; D gene uncertain. Per germline, CDR1 SGHRS and CDR2 YFSETQ. The CDR3 totals 15 residues. Trimming took 0 bases from V and 4 from J, leaving 13 bases between them. The CDR3 reads CASSLESAHIYGYTF. The CDR3 DNA is TGCGCCAGCAGCTTGGAGTCTGCACATATCTATGGCTACACCTTC.

This clonotype showed up many times. V and J are TRBV29-1 and TRBJ2-3; no clear D gene. The CDR3 covers 14 residues. V lost 2 bases and J 1 base, leaving 10 bases between the germline ends. From germline, CDR1 is SQVTM and CDR2 ANQGSEA. DNA for the CDR3: TGCAGCGTTGAATGGCCTACAGGCACAGATACGCAGTATTTT. Translating it yields CSVEWPTGTDTQYF.